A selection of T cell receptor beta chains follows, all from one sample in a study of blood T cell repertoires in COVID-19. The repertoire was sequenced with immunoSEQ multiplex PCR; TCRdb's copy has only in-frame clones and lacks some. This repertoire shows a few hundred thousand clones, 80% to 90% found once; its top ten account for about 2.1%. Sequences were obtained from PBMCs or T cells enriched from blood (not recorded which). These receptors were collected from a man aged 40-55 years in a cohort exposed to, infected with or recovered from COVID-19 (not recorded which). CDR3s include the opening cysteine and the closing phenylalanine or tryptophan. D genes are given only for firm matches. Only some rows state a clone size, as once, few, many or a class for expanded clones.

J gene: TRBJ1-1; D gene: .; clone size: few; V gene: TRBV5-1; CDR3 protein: CASSLDRNTEAFF; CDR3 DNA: TGCGCCAGCAGCTTGGACAGGAACACTGAAGCTTTCTTT
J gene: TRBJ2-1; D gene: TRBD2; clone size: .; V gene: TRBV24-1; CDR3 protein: CATSESGRGNEQFF; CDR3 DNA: TGTGCCACCAGTGAGAGCGGGAGGGGGAATGAGCAGTTCTTC
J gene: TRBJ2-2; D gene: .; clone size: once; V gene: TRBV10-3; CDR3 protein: CAISEGARYTGELFF; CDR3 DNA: TGTGCCATCAGTGAGGGGGCTAGGTACACCGGGGAGCTGTTTTTT
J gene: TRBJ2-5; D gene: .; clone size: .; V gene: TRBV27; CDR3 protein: CASRGLEETQYF; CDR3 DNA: TGTGCCAGCAGGGGACTGGAAGAGACCCAGTACTTC
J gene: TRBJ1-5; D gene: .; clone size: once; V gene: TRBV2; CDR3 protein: CASSAGHRDSNQPQHF; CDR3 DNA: TGTGCCAGCAGTGCAGGGCACAGGGATAGCAATCAGCCCCAGCATTTT
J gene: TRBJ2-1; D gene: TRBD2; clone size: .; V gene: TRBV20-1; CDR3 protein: CSASARTSGVNEQFF; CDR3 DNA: TGCAGTGCTAGTGCGAGGACTAGCGGAGTAAATGAGCAGTTCTTC
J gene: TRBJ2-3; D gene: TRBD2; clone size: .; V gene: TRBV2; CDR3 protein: CASRLAGGRTTDTQYF; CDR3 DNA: TGTGCCAGCAGGCTAGCGGGAGGGCGAACCACAGATACGCAGTATTTT
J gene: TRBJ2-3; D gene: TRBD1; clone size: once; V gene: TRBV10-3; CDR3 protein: CAISPGQGGTDTQYF; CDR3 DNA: TGTGCCATCAGCCCGGGACAGGGGGGCACAGATACGCAGTATTTT
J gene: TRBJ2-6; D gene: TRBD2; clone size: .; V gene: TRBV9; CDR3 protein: CASSVGGIAGANVLTF; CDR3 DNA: TGTGCCAGCAGCGTCGGGGGGATCGCTGGGGCCAACGTCCTGACTTTC
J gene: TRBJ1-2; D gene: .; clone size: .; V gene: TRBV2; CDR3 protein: CASSSNRVDGYTF; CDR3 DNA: TGTGCCAGCAGCTCAAACAGGGTTGATGGCTACACCTTC
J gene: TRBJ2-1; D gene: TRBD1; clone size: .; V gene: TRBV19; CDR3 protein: CASSIGDSLGYNEQFF; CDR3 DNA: TGTGCCAGTAGTATAGGGGACAGCCTTGGGTACAATGAGCAGTTCTTC
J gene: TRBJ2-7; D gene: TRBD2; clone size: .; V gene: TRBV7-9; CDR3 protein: CASSSTGTSSYEQYF; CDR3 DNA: TGTGCCAGCAGTTCGACCGGGACTAGCTCCTACGAGCAGTACTTC
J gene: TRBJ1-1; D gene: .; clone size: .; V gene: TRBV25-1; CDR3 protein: CASSPFVGVTEAFF; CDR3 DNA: TGTGCCAGCAGTCCTTTCGTAGGGGTGACTGAAGCTTTCTTT
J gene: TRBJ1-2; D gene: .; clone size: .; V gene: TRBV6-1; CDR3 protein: CASSEGFWTAKRKNYGYTF; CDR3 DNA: TGTGCCAGCAGTGAGGGTTTTTGGACAGCCAAAAGAAAAAACTATGGCTACACCTTC
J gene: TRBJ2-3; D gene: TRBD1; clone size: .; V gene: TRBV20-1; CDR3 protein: CSGDRGDTQYF; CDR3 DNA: TGCAGTGGTGACAGGGGGGATACGCAGTATTTT